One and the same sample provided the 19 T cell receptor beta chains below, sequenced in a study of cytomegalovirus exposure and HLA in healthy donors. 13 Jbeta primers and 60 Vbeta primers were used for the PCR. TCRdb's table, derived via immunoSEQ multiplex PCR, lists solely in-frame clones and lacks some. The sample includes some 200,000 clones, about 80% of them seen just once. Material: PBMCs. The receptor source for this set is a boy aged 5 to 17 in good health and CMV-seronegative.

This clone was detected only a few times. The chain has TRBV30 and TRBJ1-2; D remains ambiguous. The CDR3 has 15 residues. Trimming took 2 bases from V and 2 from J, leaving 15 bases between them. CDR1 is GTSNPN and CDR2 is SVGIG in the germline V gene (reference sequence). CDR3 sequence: CAWSQRTLPNYGYTF. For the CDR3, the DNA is TGTGCCTGGAGTCAGCGGACCCTCCCAAACTATGGCTACACCTTC.

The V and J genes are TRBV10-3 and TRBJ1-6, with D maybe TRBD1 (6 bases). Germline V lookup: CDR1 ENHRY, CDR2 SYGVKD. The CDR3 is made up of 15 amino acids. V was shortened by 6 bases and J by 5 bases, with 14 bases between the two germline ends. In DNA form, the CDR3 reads TGTGCCATCAGAAACAGGGAGTCGGATAATTCACCCCTCCACTTT. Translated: CAIRNRESDNSPLHF.

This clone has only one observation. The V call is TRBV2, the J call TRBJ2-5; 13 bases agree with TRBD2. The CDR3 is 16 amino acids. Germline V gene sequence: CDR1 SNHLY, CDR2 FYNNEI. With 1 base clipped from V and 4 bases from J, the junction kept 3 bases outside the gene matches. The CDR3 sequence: CASSEGLAGGRETQYF. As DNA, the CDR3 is TGTGCCAGCAGTGAAGGACTAGCGGGGGGCCGAGAGACCCAGTACTTC.

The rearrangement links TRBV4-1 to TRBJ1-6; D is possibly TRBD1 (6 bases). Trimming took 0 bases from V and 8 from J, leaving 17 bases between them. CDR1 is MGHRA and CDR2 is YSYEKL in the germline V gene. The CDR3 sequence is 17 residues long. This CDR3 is CASSQDRNRVMDSPLHF. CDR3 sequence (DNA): TGCGCCAGCAGCCAAGATAGAAACAGGGTGATGGATTCACCCCTCCACTTT.

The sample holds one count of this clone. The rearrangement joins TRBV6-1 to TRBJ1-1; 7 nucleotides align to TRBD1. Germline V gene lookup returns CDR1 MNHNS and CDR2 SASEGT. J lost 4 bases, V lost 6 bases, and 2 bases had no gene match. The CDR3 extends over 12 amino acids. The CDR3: CASSRQGTEAFF. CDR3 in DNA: TGTGCCAGCAGCAGACAGGGCACTGAAGCTTTCTTT.

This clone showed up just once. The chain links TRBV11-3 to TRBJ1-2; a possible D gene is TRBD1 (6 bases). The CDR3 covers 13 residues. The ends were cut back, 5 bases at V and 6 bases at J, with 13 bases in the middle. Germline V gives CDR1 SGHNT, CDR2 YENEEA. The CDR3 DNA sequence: TGTGCCAGCAGCGGTAAAGGGGGTGATGGCTACACCTTC. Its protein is CASSGKGGDGYTF.

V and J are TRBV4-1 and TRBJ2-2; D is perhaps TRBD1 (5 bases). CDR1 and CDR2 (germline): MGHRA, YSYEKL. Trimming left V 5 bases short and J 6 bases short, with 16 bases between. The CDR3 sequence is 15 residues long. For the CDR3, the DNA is TGCGCCAGCAGCGAAGCTAGGGGCTCTCCCGGGGAGCTGTTTTTT. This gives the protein CASSEARGSPGELFF.

The CDR3 DNA follows: TGCGCCAGCAGCTTGGATGGAGGGGCGCTCAACGAGCAGTACTTC. Protein product: CASSLDGGALNEQYF. The chain couples TRBV5-1 to TRBJ2-7; weak D call: TRBD2 (6 bases). The ends were cut back, 0 bases at V and 5 bases at J, with 15 bases in the middle. This CDR3 spans 15 amino acids. Per germline, CDR1 SGHRS and CDR2 YFSETQ.

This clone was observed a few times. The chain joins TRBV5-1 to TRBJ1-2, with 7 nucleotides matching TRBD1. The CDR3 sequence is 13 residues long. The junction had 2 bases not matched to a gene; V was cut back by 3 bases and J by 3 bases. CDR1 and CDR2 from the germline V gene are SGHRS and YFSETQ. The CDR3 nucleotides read TGCGCCAGCAGCTCAACAGGGGACTATGGCTACACCTTC. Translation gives CASSSTGDYGYTF. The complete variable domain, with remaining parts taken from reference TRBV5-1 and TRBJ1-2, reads KAGVTQTPRYLIKTRGQQVTLSCSPISGHRSVSWYQQTPGQGLQFLFEYFSETQRNKGNFPGRFSGRQFSNSRSEMNVSTLELGDSALYLCASSSTGDYGYTFGSGTRLTVV.

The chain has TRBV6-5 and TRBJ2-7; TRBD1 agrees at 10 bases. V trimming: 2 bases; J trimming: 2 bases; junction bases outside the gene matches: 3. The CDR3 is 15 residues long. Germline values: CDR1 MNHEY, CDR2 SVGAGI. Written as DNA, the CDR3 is TGTGCCAGCAGTTACGGTGGACAGGGGGCCTACGAGCAGTACTTC. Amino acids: CASSYGGQGAYEQYF.

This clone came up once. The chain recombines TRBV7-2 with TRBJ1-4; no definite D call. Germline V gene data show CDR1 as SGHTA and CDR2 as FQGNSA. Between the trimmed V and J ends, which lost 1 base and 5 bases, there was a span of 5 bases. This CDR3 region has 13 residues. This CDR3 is CASSLGPNEKLFF. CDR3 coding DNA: TGTGCCAGCAGCTTAGGTCCGAATGAAAAACTGTTTTTT.

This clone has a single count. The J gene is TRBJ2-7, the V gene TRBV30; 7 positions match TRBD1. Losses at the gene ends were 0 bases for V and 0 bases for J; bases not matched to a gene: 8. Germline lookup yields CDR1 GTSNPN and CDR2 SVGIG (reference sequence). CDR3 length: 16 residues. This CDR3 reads CAWSVPRTGASYEQYF. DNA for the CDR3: TGTGCCTGGAGTGTACCCCGGACAGGAGCCTCCTACGAGCAGTACTTC.

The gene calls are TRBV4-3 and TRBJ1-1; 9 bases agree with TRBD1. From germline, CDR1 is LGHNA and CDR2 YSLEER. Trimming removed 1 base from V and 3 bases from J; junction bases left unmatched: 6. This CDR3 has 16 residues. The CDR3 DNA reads TGCGCCAGCAGCCAAGTGGACAGGGGAGCGTACACTGAAGCTTTCTTT. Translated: CASSQVDRGAYTEAFF.

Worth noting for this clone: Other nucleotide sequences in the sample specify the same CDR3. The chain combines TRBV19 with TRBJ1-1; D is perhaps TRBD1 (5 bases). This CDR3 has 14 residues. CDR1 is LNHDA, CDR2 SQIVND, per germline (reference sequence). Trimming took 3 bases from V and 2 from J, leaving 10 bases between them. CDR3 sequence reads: CASSIQGANTEAFF. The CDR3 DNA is TGTGCCAGTAGTATCCAAGGGGCAAACACTGAAGCTTTCTTT. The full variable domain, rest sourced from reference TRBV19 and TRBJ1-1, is DGGITQSPKYLFRKEGQNVTLSCEQNLNHDAMYWYRQDPGQGLRLIYYSQIVNDFQKGDIAEGYSVSREKKESFPLTVTSAQKNPTAFYLCASSIQGANTEAFFGQGTRLTVV.

CDR3 amino acids: CAISESGQGGYEQYF. The CDR3 coding sequence is TGTGCCATCAGTGAGTCGGGACAGGGGGGCTACGAGCAGTACTTC. The rearrangement joins TRBV10-3 to TRBJ2-7; TRBD1 agrees at 11 bases. This CDR3 spans 15 amino acids. J lost 3 bases, V lost 0 bases, and 1 base had no gene match. Per germline, CDR1 ENHRY and CDR2 SYGVKD.

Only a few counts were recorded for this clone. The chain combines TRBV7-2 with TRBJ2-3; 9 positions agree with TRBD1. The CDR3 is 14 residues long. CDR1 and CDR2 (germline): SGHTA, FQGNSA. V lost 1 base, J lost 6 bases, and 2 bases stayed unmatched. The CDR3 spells CASSLGTGVDTQYF. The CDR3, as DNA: TGTGCCAGCAGCTTAGGGACAGGGGTGGATACGCAGTATTTT.

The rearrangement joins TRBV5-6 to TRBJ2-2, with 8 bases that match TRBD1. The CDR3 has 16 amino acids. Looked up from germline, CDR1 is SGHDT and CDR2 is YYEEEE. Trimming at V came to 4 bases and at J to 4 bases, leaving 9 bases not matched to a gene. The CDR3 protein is CASSESTGVGTGELFF. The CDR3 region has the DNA TGTGCCAGCAGCGAATCGACAGGGGTCGGCACCGGGGAGCTGTTTTTT.

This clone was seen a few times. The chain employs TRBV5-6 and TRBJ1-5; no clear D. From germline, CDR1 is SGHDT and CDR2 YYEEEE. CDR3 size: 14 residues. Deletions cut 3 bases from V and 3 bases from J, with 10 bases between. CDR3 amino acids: CASSSLSLNQPQHF. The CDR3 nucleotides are TGTGCCAGCAGCTCCCTGTCCCTCAATCAGCCCCAGCATTTT.

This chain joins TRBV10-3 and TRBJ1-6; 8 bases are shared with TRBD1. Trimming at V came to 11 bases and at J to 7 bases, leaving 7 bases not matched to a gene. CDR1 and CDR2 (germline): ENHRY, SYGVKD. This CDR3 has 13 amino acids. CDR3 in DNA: TGTGCCGTCGCGGGACAGGCGAATTCACCCCTCCACTTT. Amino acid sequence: CAVAGQANSPLHF.